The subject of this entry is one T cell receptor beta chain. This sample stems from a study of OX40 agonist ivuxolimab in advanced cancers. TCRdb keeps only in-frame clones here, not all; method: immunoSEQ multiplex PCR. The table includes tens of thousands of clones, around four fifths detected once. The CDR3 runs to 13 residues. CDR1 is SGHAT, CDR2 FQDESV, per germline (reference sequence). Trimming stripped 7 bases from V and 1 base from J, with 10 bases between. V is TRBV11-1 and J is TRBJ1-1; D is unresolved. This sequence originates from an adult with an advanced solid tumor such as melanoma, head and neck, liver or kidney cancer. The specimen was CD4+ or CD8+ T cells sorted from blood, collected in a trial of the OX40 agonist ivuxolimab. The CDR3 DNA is TGTGCCAGCACCTTTATCCCGAACACTGAAGCTTTCTTT. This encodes CASTFIPNTEAFF.